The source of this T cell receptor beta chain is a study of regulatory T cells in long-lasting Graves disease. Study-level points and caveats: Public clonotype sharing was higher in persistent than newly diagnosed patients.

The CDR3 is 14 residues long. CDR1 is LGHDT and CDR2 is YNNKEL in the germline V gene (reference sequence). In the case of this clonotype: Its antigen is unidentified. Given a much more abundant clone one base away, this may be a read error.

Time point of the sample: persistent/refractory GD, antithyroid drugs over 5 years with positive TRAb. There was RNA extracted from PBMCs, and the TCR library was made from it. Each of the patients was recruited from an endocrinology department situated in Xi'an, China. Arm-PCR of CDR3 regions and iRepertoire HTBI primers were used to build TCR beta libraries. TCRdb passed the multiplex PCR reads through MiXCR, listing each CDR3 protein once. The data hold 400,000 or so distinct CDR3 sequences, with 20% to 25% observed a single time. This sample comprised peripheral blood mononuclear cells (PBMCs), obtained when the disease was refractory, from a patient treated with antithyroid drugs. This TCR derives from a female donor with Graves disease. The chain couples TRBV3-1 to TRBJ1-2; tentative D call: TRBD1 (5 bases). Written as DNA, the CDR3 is TGTGCCAGCAGCCAAGAAGGAGGGGTCTATGGCCACACCTTC. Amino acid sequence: CASSQEGGVYGHTF. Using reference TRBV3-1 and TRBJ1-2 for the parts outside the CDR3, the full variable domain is DTAVSQTPKYLVTQMGNDKSIKCEQNLGHDTMYWYKQDSKKFLKIMFSYNNKELIINETVPNRFSPKSPDKAHLNLHINSLELGDSAVYFCASSQEGGVYGHTFGSGTRLTVV.